This T cell receptor beta chain originates from a study of T cells in Graves' hyperthyroidism and ophthalmopathy. Whole-study results and caveats: Most thyroid clonotypes that were expanded above 0.001 also turned up in blood.

Authors of the study amplified TCR beta CDR3 regions from RNA transcripts. Carried out on the TCR CDR3, a first-round RT-PCR used the HTBI primer set. TCRdb fed the multiplex PCR reads into MiXCR, producing one record per CDR3 protein. The data show 500,000 to 600,000 distinct CDR3 sequences, about half seen once. V shed 6 bases and J 5 bases; nucleotides not matched to a gene: 5. Germline loops: CDR1 MNHNY, CDR2 SVGAGI (reference sequence). The CDR3 totals 13 residues. With respect to this clonotype: Its antigen is unknown.

V gene TRBV6-6 combines with J gene TRBJ2-5, with 8 bases that match TRBD2. The sample taken for sequencing was peripheral blood or thyroid tissue (not recorded which). This clonotype was obtained from an adult woman with Graves' disease, either hyperthyroidism or ophthalmopathy (not recorded which). CDR3 sequence reads: CASSRAGAETQYF. The CDR3 nucleotides are TGTGCCAGCAGCCGAGCGGGGGCGGAGACCCAGTACTTC.